A selection of T cell receptor beta chains follows, all from one sample in a study of T-cell memory formation after mild COVID-19. TCRdb called the 5' RACE reads again in MiXCR, with one record for every CDR3 protein. The sample yields about 350,000 distinct CDR3 sequences, 25% to 30% seen once. Specimen: PBMCs or a T cell subset sorted from them (not recorded which). These TCRs come from an adult woman who had mild COVID-19 (a few samples of this study predate the infection). Cell type and time point are not known. CDR3s include the opening cysteine and the closing phenylalanine or tryptophan. A D gene is named only where the DNA matches it firmly. For some rows the clone size is stated as once, few or many, or as a class when expanded; others skip it.

d_call j_call clone_size v_call cdr3_aa cdr3_nt
NA TRBJ2-3 NA TRBV7-8 CASSLFLSTDTQYF TGTGCCAGCAGCTTATTCTTGAGCACAGATACGCAGTATTTT
TRBD2 TRBJ2-5 NA TRBV5-1 CAGLLAAQETQYF TGCGCCGGCTTACTAGCGGCTCAAGAGACCCAGTACTTC
NA TRBJ2-5 NA TRBV7-9 CASSLEQAGMETQYF TGTGCCAGCAGCTTAGAGCAGGCGGGCATGGAGACCCAGTACTTC
NA TRBJ2-7 NA TRBV6-4 CASSEERSYEQYF TGTGCCAGCAGTGAAGAGAGGAGCTACGAGCAGTACTTC
NA TRBJ1-1 NA TRBV12-3/TRBV12-4 CASRLALMGENTEAFF TGTGCCAGCAGACTAGCCTTAATGGGGGAGAACACTGAAGCTTTCTTT
TRBD2 TRBJ2-5 NA TRBV4-1 CASSQPAGVQETQYF TGCGCCAGCAGCCAGCCAGCGGGGGTCCAAGAGACCCAGTACTTC
NA TRBJ2-2 many TRBV5-1 CASSLGPHVPGELFF TGCGCCAGCAGCTTGGGGCCCCACGTCCCCGGGGAGCTGTTTTTT
NA TRBJ2-7 NA TRBV7-2 CASSLARDSPYEQYF TGTGCCAGCAGCTTAGCGCGGGATAGCCCCTACGAGCAGTACTTC
TRBD2 TRBJ2-1 NA TRBV12-3/TRBV12-4 CASSSVRAGVGEQFF TGTGCCAGCAGCTCGGTTCGGGCGGGAGTGGGTGAGCAGTTCTTC
NA TRBJ2-1 few TRBV7-8 CASSLVGRRPGNEQFF TGTGCCAGCAGCTTAGTGGGACGCCGCCCCGGGAATGAGCAGTTCTTC
NA TRBJ1-5 NA TRBV7-2 CASSLDFQPQHF TGTGCCAGCAGCCTAGACTTTCAGCCCCAGCATTTT
TRBD1 TRBJ2-2 NA TRBV4-2 CASSQEGSGTGHTGELFF TGTGCCAGCAGCCAAGAAGGTTCCGGGACAGGGCACACCGGGGAGCTGTTTTTT
TRBD1 TRBJ1-1 few TRBV30 CAWTKTGTNTEAFF TGTGCCTGGACCAAGACAGGGACGAACACTGAAGCTTTCTTT
NA TRBJ2-7 NA TRBV28 CASSSELVSEQYF TGTGCCAGCAGTTCAGAACTAGTTTCCGAGCAGTACTTC
NA TRBJ2-5 NA TRBV18 CASSPPDARETQYF TGTGCCAGCTCACCGCCCGATGCGCGGGAGACCCAGTACTTC
TRBD2 TRBJ2-1 few TRBV5-1 CASSPTGTSVYNEQFF TGCGCCAGCAGCCCCACCGGGACTAGCGTCTACAATGAGCAGTTCTTC
NA TRBJ2-1 few TRBV6-2/TRBV6-3 CASSSRTGSAGDNEQFF TGTGCCAGCAGTTCCCGGACCGGGTCAGCCGGCGACAATGAGCAGTTCTTC
TRBD2 TRBJ2-5 NA TRBV20-1 CSARDGRGQETQYF TGCAGTGCTAGGGACGGGAGGGGGCAAGAGACCCAGTACTTC
TRBD2 TRBJ2-5 NA TRBV5-6 CASSLVAGGRETQYF TGTGCCAGCAGCTTGGTAGCGGGGGGTCGAGAGACCCAGTACTTC
TRBD1 TRBJ1-2 few TRBV7-9 CASSPLGPGTVDYGYTF TGTGCCAGCAGCCCATTAGGTCCCGGGACAGTCGACTATGGCTACACCTTC
TRBD2 TRBJ2-7 few TRBV24-1 CATSDPSGSVDEQYF TGTGCCACCAGTGATCCTAGCGGGAGTGTTGACGAGCAGTACTTC
NA TRBJ2-1 many TRBV21-1 CASSRTPGLAGGVPNEQFF TGTGCCAGCAGCAGAACCCCAGGACTAGCGGGGGGTGTACCTAATGAGCAGTTCTTC